What follows are 7 T cell receptor beta chains derived from one specimen sequenced in a study of shared clonotypes between healthy human individuals (dated by TCRdb to 2019 to 2021). The library was obtained by the immunoSEQ multiplex PCR assay. Entries here come from immuneACCESS through TCRdb and include only in-frame sequences with V and J called. Some clones fail to appear in such tables; in the studies checked, an unresolved V gene covers under half of the shortfall, and the cause of the remainder is unknown. This sample gives under 120,000 clones in total; approximately 65% of them show up just once. 24% of the sample rests with the top ten. Material: memory CD8+ T cells sorted from blood. This specimen's cell subset or site label, interpreted: CD45RO+ cells pooled with CCR7-negative TemRA cells. These TCRs come from a woman aged 25-40 years in good health.

This clone was seen a few times. CDR3: CASSKLAGVGLRTDTQYF. Written as DNA, the CDR3 is TGTGCCAGTAGTAAACTAGCGGGAGTCGGTCTTCGCACAGATACGCAGTATTTT. This chain connects TRBV19 to TRBJ2-3; 11 nucleotides line up with TRBD2. Germline lookup yields CDR1 LNHDA and CDR2 SQIVND (reference sequence). V was pared by 4 bases and J by 1 base, with 10 bases of the junction left unmatched. The CDR3 length is 18 residues.

V gene TRBV9 combines with J gene TRBJ2-1; possible D gene TRBD1, 6 bases. V was shortened by 1 base and J by 5 bases, with 10 bases between the two germline ends. CDR3 size: 14 residues. Germline values: CDR1 SGDLS, CDR2 YYNGEE. The CDR3 sequence is CASSVYRDDNEQFF. CDR3 coding DNA: TGTGCCAGCAGCGTATACAGGGACGACAATGAGCAGTTCTTC.

V usage is TRBV6-5 and J usage is TRBJ1-1; 7 positions agree with TRBD1. Germline V lookup: CDR1 MNHEY, CDR2 SVGAGI. V lost 7 bases and J lost 3; bases outside the gene matches: 11. The CDR3 covers 15 residues. CDR3 DNA sequence: TGTGCCAGCAAAATCAGCATACAGGGGTACACTGAAGCTTTCTTT. Protein sequence: CASKISIQGYTEAFF.

This sequence joins TRBV28 and TRBJ2-7; D is uncertain. The CDR3 contains 13 residues. V was pared by 3 bases and J by 3 bases, with 9 bases between. CDR1 is MDHEN, CDR2 SYDVKM, per germline. This CDR3 reads CASSFEEDYEQYF. Here the CDR3 DNA reads TGTGCCAGCAGTTTCGAAGAGGACTACGAGCAGTACTTC.

The V call is TRBV25-1, the J call TRBJ2-3; D call uncertain. The CDR3 extends over 12 amino acids. The V gene lost 3 bases and the J gene lost 3 bases, with 4 bases spanning the gap. CDR1 is MGHDK, CDR2 SYGVNS, per germline. The CDR3 spells CASSDGTDTQYF. The CDR3 DNA sequence: TGTGCCAGCAGTGACGGTACAGATACGCAGTATTTT.

This clone was counted a few times. This sequence joins TRBV4-2 and TRBJ2-2; D unclear. This CDR3 spans 15 amino acids. Deletions cut 1 base from V and 2 bases from J, with 8 bases between. CDR1 and CDR2 (germline): LGHNA, YNFKEQ. DNA for the CDR3: TGTGCCAGCAGCCAAGTTATCGCTAACACCGGGGAGCTGTTTTTT. This sequence encodes CASSQVIANTGELFF.

This clone occurred many times. The CDR3 spells CASSVRAQSYEQYF. CDR3 nucleotides: TGTGCCAGCAGCGTCAGGGCACAGTCCTACGAGCAGTACTTC. This chain uses TRBV9 with TRBJ2-7, with D maybe TRBD1 (5 bases). CDR3 length: 14 residues. Trimming removed 2 bases from V and 1 base from J, with 10 bases in between. Germline V gene sequence: CDR1 SGDLS, CDR2 YYNGEE.